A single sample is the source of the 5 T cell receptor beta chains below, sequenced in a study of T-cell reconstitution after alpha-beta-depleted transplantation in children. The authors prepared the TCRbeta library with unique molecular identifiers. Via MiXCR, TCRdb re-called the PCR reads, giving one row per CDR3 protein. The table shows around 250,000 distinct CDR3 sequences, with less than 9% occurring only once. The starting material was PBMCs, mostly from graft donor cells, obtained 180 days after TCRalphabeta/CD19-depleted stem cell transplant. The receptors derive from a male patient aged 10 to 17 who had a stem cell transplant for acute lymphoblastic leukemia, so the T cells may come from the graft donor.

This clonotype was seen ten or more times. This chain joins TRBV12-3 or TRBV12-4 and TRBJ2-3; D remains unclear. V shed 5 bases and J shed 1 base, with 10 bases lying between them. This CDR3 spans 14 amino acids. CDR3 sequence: CASSPFGGTDTQYF. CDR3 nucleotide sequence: TGTGCCAGCAGTCCCTTTGGGGGCACAGATACGCAGTATTTT.

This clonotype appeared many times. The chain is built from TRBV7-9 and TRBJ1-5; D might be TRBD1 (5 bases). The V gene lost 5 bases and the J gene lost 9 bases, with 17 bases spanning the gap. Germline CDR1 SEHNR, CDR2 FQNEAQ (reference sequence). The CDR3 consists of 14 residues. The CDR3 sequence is CASSPAGPSGPQHF. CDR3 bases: TGTGCCAGCAGCCCAGCAGGGCCCTCGGGGCCCCAGCATTTT.

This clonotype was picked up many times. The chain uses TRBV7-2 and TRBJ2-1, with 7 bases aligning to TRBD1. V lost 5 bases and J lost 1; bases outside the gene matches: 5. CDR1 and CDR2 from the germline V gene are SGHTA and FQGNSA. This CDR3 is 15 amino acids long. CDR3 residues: CASSRDRPSYNEQFF. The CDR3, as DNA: TGTGCCAGCAGCCGGGACAGACCGTCCTACAATGAGCAGTTCTTC.

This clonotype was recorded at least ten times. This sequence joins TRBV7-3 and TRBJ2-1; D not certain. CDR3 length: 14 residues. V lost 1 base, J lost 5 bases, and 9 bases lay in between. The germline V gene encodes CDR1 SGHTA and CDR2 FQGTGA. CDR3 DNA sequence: TGTGCCAGCAGCTTAAGAAACAGCCACAATGAGCAGTTCTTC. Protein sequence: CASSLRNSHNEQFF.

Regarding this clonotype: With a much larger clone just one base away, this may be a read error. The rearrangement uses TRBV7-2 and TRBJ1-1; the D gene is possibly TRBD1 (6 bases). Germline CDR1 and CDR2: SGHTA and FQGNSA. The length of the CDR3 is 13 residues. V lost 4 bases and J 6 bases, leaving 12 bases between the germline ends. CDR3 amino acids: CASSSRGYPEAFF. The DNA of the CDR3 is TGTGCCAGCAGCTCCAGGGGTTACCCTGAAGCTTTCTTT.